Presented here are 15 T cell receptor beta chains from one specimen sequenced in a study of T cell repertoires in cytomegalovirus infection. TCRdb used MiXCR to reprocess the reads, holding one entry per CDR3 protein. This sample has some 350,000 distinct CDR3 sequences, with 25% to 30% found just once. These receptors' antigens are unknown. The source material was cultured PBMCs, sampled from culture after CMV antigen stimulation. The receptors originated from a human donor in good health (CMV status not recorded). Some clones in this sample may be carry-over from other donors' samples.

This clonotype came up a few times. V usage is TRBV7-6 and J usage is TRBJ2-1, with 8 bases matching TRBD2. The CDR3 extends over 13 amino acids. Per the germline V gene, CDR1 is SGHVS and CDR2 is FNYEAQ. With 4 bases clipped from V and 6 bases from J, the junction kept 2 bases outside the gene matches. The CDR3 DNA sequence: TGTGCCAGCAGCTGGGGGACTAGCAATGAGCAGTTCTTC. It codes for CASSWGTSNEQFF.

V and J are TRBV20-1 and TRBJ1-1; D is unclear. Trimming pared 2 bases from V and 2 bases from J, leaving 9 bases between. CDR3 length: 13 amino acids. Germline V gene data show CDR1 as DFQATT and CDR2 as SNEGSKA (reference sequence). The CDR3 loop is CSARLRINTEAFF. In DNA form, the CDR3 reads TGCAGTGCTAGACTCAGGATTAACACTGAAGCTTTCTTT.

V usage is TRBV12-3 or TRBV12-4 and J usage is TRBJ1-1, with 8 positions matching TRBD1. This CDR3 has 16 amino acids. V was pared by 6 bases and J by 0 bases, with 9 bases of the junction left unmatched. CDR3 DNA sequence: TGTGCCAGCAGGCAACGCGGGACAGGTCTGAACACTGAAGCTTTCTTT. This codes for CASRQRGTGLNTEAFF.

The chain joins TRBV4-1 to TRBJ2-1, with a weak D call TRBD2 (5 bases). The germline gives CDR1 MGHRA, CDR2 YSYEKL. V gave up 0 bases and J gave up 5 bases, with 17 bases separating them. The CDR3 has 17 amino acids. CDR3 DNA sequence: TGCGCCAGCAGCCAAGAAGGAGGCCTACCGAAGGACAATGAGCAGTTCTTC. As protein: CASSQEGGLPKDNEQFF.

V gene TRBV29-1 combines with J gene TRBJ1-1, with TRBD1 matching over 8 bases. The length of the CDR3 is 16 residues. V lost 6 bases, J lost 4 bases, and 16 bases stayed unmatched. CDR1 and CDR2 (germline): SQVTM, ANQGSEA. CDR3 region: CSVGRGQTGVSTEAFF. CDR3 DNA: TGCAGCGTCGGCCGCGGACAGACAGGGGTGAGCACTGAAGCTTTCTTT.

The gene calls are TRBV19 and TRBJ2-2, with no clear D. Germline-derived CDR1 and CDR2 are LNHDA and SQIVND (reference sequence). The length of the CDR3 is 14 residues. Deletions cut 4 bases from V and 1 base from J, with 7 bases between. The CDR3 region has the DNA TGTGCCAGTAGTAGTCACATGAACACCGGGGAGCTGTTTTTT. Amino acids: CASSSHMNTGELFF.

This clonotype was detected only a few times. This chain joins TRBV7-4 and TRBJ2-2; 12 bases match TRBD2. J was trimmed by 4 bases and V by 5 bases; bases with no gene match: 8. CDR1 and CDR2 from the germline V gene are SGHVT and SQSDAQ. The CDR3 has 17 amino acids. CDR3 bases: TGTGCCAGCAGCCCTGAGACTAGCGGGGGTGCCACCGGGGAGCTGTTTTTT. It codes for CASSPETSGGATGELFF.

This clonotype has ten or more counts. The chain joins TRBV7-8 to TRBJ2-2, with D possibly TRBD1 on 6 matching bases. V gave up 6 bases and J gave up 2 bases, with 13 bases separating them. Germline CDR1 is SGHVS and CDR2 is FQNEAQ. This CDR3 is built from 15 residues. The CDR3 region has the DNA TGTGCCAGCAGGCCCAGGGGCTTAAACACCGGGGAGCTGTTTTTT. Protein: CASRPRGLNTGELFF.

The chain joins TRBV24-1 to TRBJ2-3, with D unclear. The CDR3 totals 13 residues. Germline CDR1 is KGHDR and CDR2 is SFDVKD. The ends were cut back, 0 bases at V and 6 bases at J, with 6 bases in the middle. The CDR3 coding sequence is TGTGCCACCAGTGATTTGCGAGCTGATACGCAGTATTTT. Translation gives CATSDLRADTQYF.

The chain uses TRBV19 and TRBJ1-5; tentative D call: TRBD1 (6 bases). The CDR3 is made up of 16 amino acids. Germline values: CDR1 LNHDA, CDR2 SQIVND (reference sequence). Trimming stripped 5 bases from V and 3 bases from J, with 17 bases between. The CDR3 nucleotides are TGTGCCAGTAGTTTTCGTAGCAGGGGTTCCAATCAGCCCCAGCATTTT. It is translated as CASSFRSRGSNQPQHF. The full variable domain, rest sourced from reference TRBV19 and TRBJ1-5, is DGGITQSPKYLFRKEGQNVTLSCEQNLNHDAMYWYRQDPGQGLRLIYYSQIVNDFQKGDIAEGYSVSREKKESFPLTVTSAQKNPTAFYLCASSFRSRGSNQPQHFGDGTRLSIL.

This clonotype was counted between two and nine times. The chain has TRBV4-1 and TRBJ1-2, with a weak D call TRBD1 (6 bases). This CDR3 contains 14 residues. The V gene lost 0 bases and the J gene lost 7 bases, with 12 bases spanning the gap. Germline V gene data show CDR1 as MGHRA and CDR2 as YSYEKL. CDR3 sequence (DNA): TGCGCCAGCAGCCAAGATGCGACAGGTCCTGGCTACACCTTC. Translation gives CASSQDATGPGYTF.

This clonotype was detected a few times. The chain carries TRBV7-2 and TRBJ1-5; no clear D. V dropped 1 base and J dropped 0 bases, with 7 bases sitting between them. The CDR3 extends over 15 amino acids. Germline V gene lookup returns CDR1 SGHTA and CDR2 FQGNSA. CDR3 sequence: CASSLVELSNQPQHF. The DNA for the CDR3 is TGTGCCAGCAGCTTAGTGGAGCTTAGCAATCAGCCCCAGCATTTT.

The chain combines TRBV28 with TRBJ1-4; D not resolved. The CDR3 is made up of 14 amino acids. Trimming stripped 4 bases from V and 0 bases from J, with 6 bases between. Germline CDR1 and CDR2: MDHEN and SYDVKM. DNA for the CDR3: TGTGCCAGCAGTTCTCCAGCAACTAATGAAAAACTGTTTTTT. The encoded protein is CASSSPATNEKLFF.

On this clonotype itself: This could be a read error, since a much larger clone is one nucleotide away. The gene calls are TRBV7-9 and TRBJ2-6; 10 positions match TRBD1. The CDR3 runs 15 residues. Germline CDR1 and CDR2: SEHNR and FQNEAQ (reference sequence). V was clipped by 5 bases and J by 2 bases; unmatched bases: 0. The CDR3 DNA sequence: TGTGCCAGCAGCGGACAGGGGGCTGGGGCCAACGTCCTGACTTTC. Protein sequence: CASSGQGAGANVLTF.

This clonotype showed up just a few times. This chain uses TRBV6-1 with TRBJ1-2, with 9 bases that match TRBD1. J was trimmed by 4 bases and V by 5 bases; bases with no gene match: 5. The CDR3 totals 14 residues. From germline, CDR1 is MNHNS and CDR2 SASEGT. CDR3 bases: TGTGCCAGCAGTCGGGACAGGGAGGCCTATGGCTACACCTTC. Protein sequence: CASSRDREAYGYTF.